Here is one T cell receptor beta chain with its context. One end of the junction is discordant with germline, which a read error may explain. These data originate in a study of blood T cells in healthy people across ages. The germline CDR1 and CDR2 sequences are SGHTA and FQGNSA. The CDR3 spans 16 residues. Alongside a J-beta primer mix, a sample-barcoded 5' primer served in a second PCR lasting roughly 6 to 11 cycles. Using its own MiXCR run on the 5' RACE reads, TCRdb lists one record per CDR3 protein. The table records over 750,000 distinct CDR3 sequences, 20% to 30% of them present only once. These same data were also listed under a study on T cells of mothers and their children.

V is TRBV7-2 and J is TRBJ1-2; TRBD1 might be the D (5 bases). The sequence derives from a boy between 10 and 17 years old in good health. Specimen: blood. The CDR3 here is CASSLEAGPPNYAYTF. As DNA, the CDR3 is TGTGCCAGCAGCTTAGAGGCAGGGCCCCCTAACTATGCCTACACCTTC.